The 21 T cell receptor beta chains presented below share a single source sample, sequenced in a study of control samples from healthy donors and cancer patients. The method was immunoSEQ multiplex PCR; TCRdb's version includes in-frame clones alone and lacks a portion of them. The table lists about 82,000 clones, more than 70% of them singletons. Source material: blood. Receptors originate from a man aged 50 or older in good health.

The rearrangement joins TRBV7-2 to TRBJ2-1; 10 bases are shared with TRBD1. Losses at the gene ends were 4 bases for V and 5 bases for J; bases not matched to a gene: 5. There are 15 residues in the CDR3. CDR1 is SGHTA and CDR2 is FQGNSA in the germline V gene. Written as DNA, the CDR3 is TGTGCCAGCAGCTCCCCGGGACAGGGGCACAATGAGCAGTTCTTC. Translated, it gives CASSSPGQGHNEQFF.

The CDR3 DNA reads as TGTGCCAGCTCCCCTGGGACTAGCGCGGACGGCGAGACCCAGTACTTC. Encoded protein: CASSPGTSADGETQYF. V gene TRBV18 combines with J gene TRBJ2-5; TRBD2 matches at 10 bases. The V gene's germline CDR1 is KGHSH and CDR2 LQKENI. The CDR3 loop spans 16 amino acids. The V gene end was trimmed by 6 bases and the J gene end by 5 bases; junction bases not matched to a gene: 12.

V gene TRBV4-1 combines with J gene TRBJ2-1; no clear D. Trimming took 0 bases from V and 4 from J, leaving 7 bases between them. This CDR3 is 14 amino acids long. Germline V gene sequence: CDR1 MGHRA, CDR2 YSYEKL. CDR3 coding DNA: TGCGCCAGCAGCCAAGAAAACCAATACAATGAGCAGTTCTTC. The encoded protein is CASSQENQYNEQFF.

The DNA of the CDR3 is TGTGCCAGCAGTCCCCCGACTGGGAACTATGGCTACACCTTC. This gives the protein CASSPPTGNYGYTF. The chain is built from TRBV2 and TRBJ1-2, with D unresolved. Germline CDR1 reads SNHLY; CDR2 reads FYNNEI. CDR3 length equals 14 residues. Trimming shortened V by 5 bases and J by 2 bases, and 12 bases separated the two germline ends.

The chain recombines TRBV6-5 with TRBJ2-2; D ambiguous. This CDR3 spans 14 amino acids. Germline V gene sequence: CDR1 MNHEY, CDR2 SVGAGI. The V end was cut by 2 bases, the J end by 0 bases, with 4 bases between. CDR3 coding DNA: TGTGCCAGCAGTTACGCGGCGAACACCGGGGAGCTGTTTTTT. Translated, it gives CASSYAANTGELFF.

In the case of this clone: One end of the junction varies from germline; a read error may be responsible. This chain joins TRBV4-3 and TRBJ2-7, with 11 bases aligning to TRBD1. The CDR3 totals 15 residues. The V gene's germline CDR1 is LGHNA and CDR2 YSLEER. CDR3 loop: CASSQGWTGGDEQYF. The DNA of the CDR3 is TGCGCCAGCAGTCAAGGATGGACAGGGGGCGACGAGCAGTACTTC.

The DNA of the CDR3 is TGTGCCAGCAGTCACTCGGGGACAGACACTAACTATGGCTACACCTTC. This sequence encodes CASSHSGTDTNYGYTF. J is TRBJ1-2 and V is TRBV27; 7 bases map to TRBD1. CDR1 MNHEY and CDR2 SMNVEV come from the germline V gene (reference sequence). This CDR3 has 16 amino acids. The J segment lost 0 bases and the V segment lost 5 bases, leaving 9 bases of the junction unmatched.

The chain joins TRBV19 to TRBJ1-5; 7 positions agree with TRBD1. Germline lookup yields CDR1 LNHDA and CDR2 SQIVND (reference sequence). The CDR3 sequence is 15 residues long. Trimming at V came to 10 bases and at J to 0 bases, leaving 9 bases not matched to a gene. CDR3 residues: CAISTGVYSNQPQHF. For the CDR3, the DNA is TGTGCCATCTCAACAGGGGTTTATAGCAATCAGCCCCAGCATTTT.

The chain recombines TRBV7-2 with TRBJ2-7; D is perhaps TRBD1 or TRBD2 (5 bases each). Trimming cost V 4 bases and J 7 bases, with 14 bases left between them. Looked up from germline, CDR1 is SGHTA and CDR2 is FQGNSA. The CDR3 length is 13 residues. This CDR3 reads CASSSGPPMEQYV. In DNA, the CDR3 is TGTGCCAGCAGCTCGGGACCACCTATGGAGCAGTACGTC.

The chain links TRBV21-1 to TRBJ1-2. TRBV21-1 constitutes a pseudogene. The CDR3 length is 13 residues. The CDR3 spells CASSKEVRGGYTF. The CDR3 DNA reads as TGTGCCAGCAGCAAAGAGGTGAGGGGTGGCTACACCTTC.

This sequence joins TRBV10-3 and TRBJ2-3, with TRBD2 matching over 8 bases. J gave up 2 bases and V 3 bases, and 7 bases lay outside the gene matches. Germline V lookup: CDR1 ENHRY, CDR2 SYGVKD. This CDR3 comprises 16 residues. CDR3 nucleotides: TGTGCCATCAGTGATGTCGCTAGCGGGTCCACAGATACGCAGTATTTT. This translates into CAISDVASGSTDTQYF.

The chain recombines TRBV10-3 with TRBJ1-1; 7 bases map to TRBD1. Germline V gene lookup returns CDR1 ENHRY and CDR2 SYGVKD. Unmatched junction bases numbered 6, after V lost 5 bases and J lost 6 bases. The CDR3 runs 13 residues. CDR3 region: CAISTQGRAEAFF. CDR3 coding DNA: TGTGCCATCAGTACACAGGGGCGAGCTGAAGCTTTCTTT.

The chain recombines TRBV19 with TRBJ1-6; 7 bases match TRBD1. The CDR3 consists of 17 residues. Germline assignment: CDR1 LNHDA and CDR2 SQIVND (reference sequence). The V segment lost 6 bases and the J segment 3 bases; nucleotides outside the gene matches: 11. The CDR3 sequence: CASSPKPGQNYNSPLHF. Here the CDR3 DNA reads TGTGCCAGTAGCCCTAAGCCGGGACAGAACTATAATTCACCCCTCCACTTT.

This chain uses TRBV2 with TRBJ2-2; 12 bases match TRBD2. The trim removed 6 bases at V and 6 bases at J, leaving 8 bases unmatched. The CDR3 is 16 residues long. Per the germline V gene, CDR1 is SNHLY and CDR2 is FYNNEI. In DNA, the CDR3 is TGTGCCAGCAGACCCCTAGCGGGGGGGCAGGCCGGGGAGCTGTTTTTT. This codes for CASRPLAGGQAGELFF.

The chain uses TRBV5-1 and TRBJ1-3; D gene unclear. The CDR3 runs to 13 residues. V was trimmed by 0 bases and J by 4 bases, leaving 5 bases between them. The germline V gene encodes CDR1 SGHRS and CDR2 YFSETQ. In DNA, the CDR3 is TGCGCCAGCAGCTTGGCTGAGGGAAACACCATATATTTT. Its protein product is CASSLAEGNTIYF.

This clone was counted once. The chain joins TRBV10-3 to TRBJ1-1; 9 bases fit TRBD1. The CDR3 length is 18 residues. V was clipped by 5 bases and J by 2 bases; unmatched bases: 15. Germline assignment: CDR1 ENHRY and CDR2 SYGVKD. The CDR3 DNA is TGTGCCATCAGTAGTGGGACAGGGCTCAGGGGTCCCAACACTGAAGCTTTCTTT. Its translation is CAISSGTGLRGPNTEAFF.

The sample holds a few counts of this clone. In nucleotides, the CDR3 is TGCGCCAGCAGCCCCCCCGACAGGGACATGTCTGAAGCTTTCTTT. This sequence encodes CASSPPDRDMSEAFF. This chain links TRBV4-1 with TRBJ1-1; 7 nucleotides line up with TRBD1. V trimming: 4 bases; J trimming: 6 bases; junction bases outside the gene matches: 11. The CDR3 is 15 amino acids. Germline CDR1 reads MGHRA; CDR2 reads YSYEKL.

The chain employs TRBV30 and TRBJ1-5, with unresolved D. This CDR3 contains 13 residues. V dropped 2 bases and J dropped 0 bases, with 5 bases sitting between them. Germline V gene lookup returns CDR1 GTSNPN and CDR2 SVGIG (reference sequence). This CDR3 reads CAWSKDSNQPQHF. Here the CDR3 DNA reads TGTGCCTGGAGTAAAGATAGCAATCAGCCCCAGCATTTT.

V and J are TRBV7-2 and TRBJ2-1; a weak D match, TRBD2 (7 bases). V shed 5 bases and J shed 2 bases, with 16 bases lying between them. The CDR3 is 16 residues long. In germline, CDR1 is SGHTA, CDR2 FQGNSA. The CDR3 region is CASSPRGGPTYNEQFF. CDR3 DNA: TGTGCCAGCAGCCCGAGGGGGGGACCCACCTACAATGAGCAGTTCTTC.

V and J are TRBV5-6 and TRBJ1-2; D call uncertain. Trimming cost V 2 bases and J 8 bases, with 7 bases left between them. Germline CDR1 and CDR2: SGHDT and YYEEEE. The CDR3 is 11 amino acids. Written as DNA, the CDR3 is TGTGCCAGCAGCTTACATCAAGGCTACACCTTC. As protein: CASSLHQGYTF.

The CDR3 nucleotides are TGTGCCACCAGCGTCGGGGGGAGAGCGGGCAATCAGCCCCAGCATTTT. Translating gives CATSVGGRAGNQPQHF. The chain couples TRBV24-1 to TRBJ1-5; the D gene is possibly TRBD1 (5 bases). The V gene's germline CDR1 is KGHDR and CDR2 SFDVKD. The CDR3 contains 16 residues. Trimming pared 7 bases from V and 2 bases from J, leaving 17 bases between.